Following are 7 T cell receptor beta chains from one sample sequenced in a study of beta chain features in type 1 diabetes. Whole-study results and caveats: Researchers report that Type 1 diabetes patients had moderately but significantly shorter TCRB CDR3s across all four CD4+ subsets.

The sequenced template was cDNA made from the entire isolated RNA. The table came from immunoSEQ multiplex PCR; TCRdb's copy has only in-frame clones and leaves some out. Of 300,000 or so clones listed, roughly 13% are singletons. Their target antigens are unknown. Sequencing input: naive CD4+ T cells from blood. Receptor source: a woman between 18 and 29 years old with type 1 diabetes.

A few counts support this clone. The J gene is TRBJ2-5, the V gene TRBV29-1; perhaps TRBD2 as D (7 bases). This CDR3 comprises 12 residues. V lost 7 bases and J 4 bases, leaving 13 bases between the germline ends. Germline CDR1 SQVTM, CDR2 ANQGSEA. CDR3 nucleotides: TGCAGCGGAGGGGGGGGTGGAGAGACCCAGTACTTC. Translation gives CSGGGGGETQYF. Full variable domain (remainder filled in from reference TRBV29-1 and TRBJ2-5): SAVISQKPSRDICQRGTSLTIQCQVDSQVTMMFWYRQQPGQSLTLIATANQGSEATYESGFVIDKFPISRPNLTFSTLTVSNMSPEDSSIYLCSGGGGGETQYFGPGTRLLVL.

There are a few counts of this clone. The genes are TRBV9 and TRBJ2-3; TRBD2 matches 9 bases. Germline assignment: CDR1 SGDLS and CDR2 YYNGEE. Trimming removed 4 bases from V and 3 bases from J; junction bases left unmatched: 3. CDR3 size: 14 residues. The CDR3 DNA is TGTGCCAGCAGCCCCGGACTAGCGACAGATACGCAGTATTTT. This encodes CASSPGLATDTQYF.

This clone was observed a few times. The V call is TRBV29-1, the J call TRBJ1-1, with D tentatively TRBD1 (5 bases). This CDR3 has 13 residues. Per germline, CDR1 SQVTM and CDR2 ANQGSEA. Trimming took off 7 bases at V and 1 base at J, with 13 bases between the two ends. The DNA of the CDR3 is TGCAGCGCTAGGGAACAGGAGAACACTGAAGCTTTCTTT. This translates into CSAREQENTEAFF.

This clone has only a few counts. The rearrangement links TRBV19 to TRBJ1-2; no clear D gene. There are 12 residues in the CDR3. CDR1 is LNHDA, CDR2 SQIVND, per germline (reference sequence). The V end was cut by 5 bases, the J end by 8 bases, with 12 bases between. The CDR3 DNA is TGTGCCAGTAGTGATACGGGTGAGGGCTACACCTTC. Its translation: CASSDTGEGYTF. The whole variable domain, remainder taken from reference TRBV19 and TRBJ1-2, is DGGITQSPKYLFRKEGQNVTLSCEQNLNHDAMYWYRQDPGQGLRLIYYSQIVNDFQKGDIAEGYSVSREKKESFPLTVTSAQKNPTAFYLCASSDTGEGYTFGSGTRLTVV.

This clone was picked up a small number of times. The CDR3 loop is CAIRELGPYEQYF. CDR3 sequence (DNA): TGTGCCATCCGGGAGTTGGGTCCCTACGAGCAGTACTTC. The chain employs TRBV7-9 and TRBJ2-7; possibly TRBD2 for D (6 bases). Trimming removed 10 bases at V and 2 bases at J, with 15 bases between. The CDR3 has 13 residues. Looked up from germline, CDR1 is SEHNR and CDR2 is FQNEAQ (reference sequence). Full variable domain (missing parts from reference TRBV7-9 and TRBJ2-7): DTGVSQNPRHKITKRGQNVTFRCDPISEHNRLYWYRQTLGQGPEFLTYFQNEAQLEKSRLLSDRFSAERPKGSFSTLEIQRTEQGDSAMYLCAIRELGPYEQYFGPGTRLTVT.

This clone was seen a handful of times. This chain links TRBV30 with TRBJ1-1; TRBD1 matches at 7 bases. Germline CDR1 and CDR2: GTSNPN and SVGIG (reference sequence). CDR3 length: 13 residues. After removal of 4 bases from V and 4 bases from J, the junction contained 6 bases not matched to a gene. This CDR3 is CAWNRGRGTEAFF. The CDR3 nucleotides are TGTGCCTGGAACAGGGGACGTGGCACTGAAGCTTTCTTT.

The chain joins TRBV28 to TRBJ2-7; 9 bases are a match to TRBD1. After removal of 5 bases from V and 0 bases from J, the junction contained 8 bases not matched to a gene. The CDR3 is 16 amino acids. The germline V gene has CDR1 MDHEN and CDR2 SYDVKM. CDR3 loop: CASSATGTGNSYEQYF. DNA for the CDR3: TGTGCCAGCAGTGCTACCGGGACAGGGAACTCCTACGAGCAGTACTTC.